This TCR beta chain emerged from a study of shared clonotypes between healthy human individuals. The overall study: The plates for each donor numbered three CD4 naive, three CD4 memory, two CD8 naive and one CD8 memory.

Produced via immunoSEQ multiplex PCR; TCRdb's table is partial and in-frame only. The sample yields fewer than 2.5 million clones, 80% to 95% seen once. Study results and caveats: The study generally estimated greater richness for naive than memory subsets.

Germline values: CDR1 SGHAT, CDR2 FQNNGV. V gave up 5 bases and J gave up 1 base, with 16 bases separating them. This CDR3 has 16 residues. Comments on this clone: Its antigen is unidentified.

The sample comprised naive CD4+ T cells from PBMCs. Specified subset: CD45RA+ positively selected. This TCR derives from a man between 18 and 35 years old in good health. Some clones in this sample may be carry-over from other donors' samples. The V call is TRBV11-2, the J call TRBJ2-3, with D maybe TRBD1 (6 bases). CDR3 amino acids: CASSRTGSGGTDTQYF. CDR3 sequence (DNA): TGTGCCAGCAGCCGTACAGGGTCGGGTGGCACAGATACGCAGTATTTT.